The source of this T cell receptor (beta chain) is a study of PD-1 blockade in mismatch repair-deficient tumors. The table came from immunoSEQ multiplex PCR; TCRdb's copy has only in-frame clones and leaves some out. This repertoire shows some 100,000 clones, 65% to 85% found once; its top ten account for approximately 6.8%. Trimming removed 0 bases at V and 2 bases at J, with 14 bases between. The CDR3 runs to 17 residues. Germline values: CDR1 SGDLS, CDR2 YYNGEE. The chain couples TRBV9 to TRBJ1-4; D might be TRBD1 (5 bases). This TCR derives from an adult with mismatch repair-deficient cancer. This sample comprised peripheral blood, obtained approximately 35 weeks after starting pembrolizumab. CDR3 sequence (DNA): TGTGCCAGCAGCGTAGGATATCCGGGACGGACTAATGAAAAACTGTTTTTT. Its protein product is CASSVGYPGRTNEKLFF. The variable domain in full, completed from reference TRBV9 and TRBJ1-4, reads DSGVTQTPKHLITATGQRVTLRCSPRSGDLSVYWYQQSLDQGLQFLIQYYNGEERAKGNILERFSAQQFPDLHSELNLSSLELGDSALYFCASSVGYPGRTNEKLFFGSGTQLSVL.